This TCR beta chain appears in the sequencing data of a study of shared T cell receptors in the human thymus. J gave up 4 bases and V 5 bases, and 10 bases lay outside the gene matches. Germline V gene lookup returns CDR1 SGHTA and CDR2 FQGNSA. The CDR3 is made up of 15 amino acids. This clone appeared a few times. Sequencing was performed with immunoSEQ multiplex PCR; in TCRdb, only in-frame clones are kept and a portion is missing. There are hundreds of thousands of clones in the sample; roughly 88% occur only once, and around 0.0099% lies in the top ten. This sample was shared with a second study, whose subject was human thymus T cells.

This TCR came from a boy less than two years old with a congenital heart defect. V and J are TRBV7-2 and TRBJ2-5; the match to TRBD1 covers 7 bases. The sample comprised thymocytes. In DNA, the CDR3 is TGTGCCAGCAGCGGCCCAGGGACAGATTCAGAGACCCAGTACTTC. It codes for CASSGPGTDSETQYF. Complete variable domain (other parts from reference TRBV7-2 and TRBJ2-5): GAGVSQSPSNKVTEKGKDVELRCDPISGHTALYWYRQSLGQGLEFLIYFQGNSAPDKSGLPSDRFSAERTGGSVSTLTIQRTQQEDSAVYLCASSGPGTDSETQYFGPGTRLLVL.